The T cell receptor (beta chain) under discussion was sequenced for a study of blood T cells in healthy people across ages. With V trimmed by 6 bases and J by 3 bases, 9 bases remained unmatched. From germline, CDR1 is MNHEY and CDR2 SVGEGT. The CDR3 totals 15 residues. Only a few counts were recorded for this clonotype. Together with a sample-barcoded 5' primer, a J-beta primer mix was included in a second PCR lasting roughly 6 to 12 cycles. From the 5' RACE reads, TCRdb called clonotypes with MiXCR, one entry per CDR3 protein. The sample has hundreds of thousands of distinct CDR3 sequences, around 25% seen once. These data are also associated with another study on T cells of mothers and their children. From that report: The authors identified no persistent microchimeric T cell clones.

Sequencing was carried out using blood. This receptor was taken from a boy between 5 and 17 years old in good health. J is TRBJ1-2 and V is TRBV6-2 or TRBV6-3, with 8 bases lining up with TRBD1. The CDR3 sequence: CASSGTRQGYYGYTF. The CDR3 DNA reads TGTGCCAGCAGCGGAACCCGACAGGGGTACTATGGCTACACCTTC.